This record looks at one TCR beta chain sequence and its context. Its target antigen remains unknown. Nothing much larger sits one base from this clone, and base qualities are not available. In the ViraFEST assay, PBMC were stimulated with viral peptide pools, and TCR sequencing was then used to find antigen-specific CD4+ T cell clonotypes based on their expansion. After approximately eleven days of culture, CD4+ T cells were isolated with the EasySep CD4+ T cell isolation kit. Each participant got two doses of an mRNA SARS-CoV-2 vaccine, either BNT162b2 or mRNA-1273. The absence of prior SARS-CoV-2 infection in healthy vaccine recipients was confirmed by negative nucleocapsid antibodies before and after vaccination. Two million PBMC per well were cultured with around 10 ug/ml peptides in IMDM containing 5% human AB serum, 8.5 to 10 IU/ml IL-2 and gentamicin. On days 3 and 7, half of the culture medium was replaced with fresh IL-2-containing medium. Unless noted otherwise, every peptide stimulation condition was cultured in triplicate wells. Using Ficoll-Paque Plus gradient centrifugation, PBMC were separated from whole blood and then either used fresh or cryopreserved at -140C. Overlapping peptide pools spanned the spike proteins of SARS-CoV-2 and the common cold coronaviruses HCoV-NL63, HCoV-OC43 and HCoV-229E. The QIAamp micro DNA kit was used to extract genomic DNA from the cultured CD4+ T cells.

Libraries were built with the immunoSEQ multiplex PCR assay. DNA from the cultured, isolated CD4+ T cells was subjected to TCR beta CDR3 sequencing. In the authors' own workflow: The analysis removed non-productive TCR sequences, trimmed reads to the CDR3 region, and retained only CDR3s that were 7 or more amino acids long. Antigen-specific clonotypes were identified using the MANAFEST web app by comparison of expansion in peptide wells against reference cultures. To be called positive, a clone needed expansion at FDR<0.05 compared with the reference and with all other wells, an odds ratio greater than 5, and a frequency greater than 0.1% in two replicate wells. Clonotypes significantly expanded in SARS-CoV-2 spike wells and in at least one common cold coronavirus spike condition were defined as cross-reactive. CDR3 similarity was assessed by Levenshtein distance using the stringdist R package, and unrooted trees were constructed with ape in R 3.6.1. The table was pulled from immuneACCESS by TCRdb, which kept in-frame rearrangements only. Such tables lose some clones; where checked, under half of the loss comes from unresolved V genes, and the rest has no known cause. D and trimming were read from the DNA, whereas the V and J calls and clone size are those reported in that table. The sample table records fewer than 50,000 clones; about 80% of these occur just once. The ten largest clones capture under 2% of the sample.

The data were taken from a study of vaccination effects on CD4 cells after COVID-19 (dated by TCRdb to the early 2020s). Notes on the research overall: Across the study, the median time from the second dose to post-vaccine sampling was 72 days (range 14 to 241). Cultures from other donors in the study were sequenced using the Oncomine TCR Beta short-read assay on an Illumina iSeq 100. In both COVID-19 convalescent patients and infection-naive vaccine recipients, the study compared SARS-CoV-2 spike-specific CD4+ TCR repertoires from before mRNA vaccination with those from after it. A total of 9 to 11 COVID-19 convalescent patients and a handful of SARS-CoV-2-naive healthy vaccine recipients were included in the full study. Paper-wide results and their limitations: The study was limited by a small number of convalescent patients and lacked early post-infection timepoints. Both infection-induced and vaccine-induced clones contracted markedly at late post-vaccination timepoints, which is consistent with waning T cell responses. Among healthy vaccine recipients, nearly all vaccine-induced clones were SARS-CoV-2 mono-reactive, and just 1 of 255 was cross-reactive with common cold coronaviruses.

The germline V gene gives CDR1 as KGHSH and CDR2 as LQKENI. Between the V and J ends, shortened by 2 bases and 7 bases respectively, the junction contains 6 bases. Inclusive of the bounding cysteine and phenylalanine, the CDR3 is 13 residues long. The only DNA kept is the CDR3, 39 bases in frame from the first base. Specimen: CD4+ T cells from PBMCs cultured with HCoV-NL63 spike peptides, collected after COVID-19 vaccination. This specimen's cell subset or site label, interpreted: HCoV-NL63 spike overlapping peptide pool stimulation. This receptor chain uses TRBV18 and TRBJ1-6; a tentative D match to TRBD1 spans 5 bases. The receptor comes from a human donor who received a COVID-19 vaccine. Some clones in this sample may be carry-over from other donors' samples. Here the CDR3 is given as CASSPGANSPLHF. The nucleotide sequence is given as TGTGCCAGCTCACCAGGGGCGAATTCACCCCTCCACTTT.